This is a list of T cell receptor beta chains from one sample in a study of T cell responses to AZD1222 COVID-19 vaccine. TCRdb's copy holds only in-frame clones and misses some; the assay was immunoSEQ multiplex PCR. The sample shows roughly 120,000 clones, about 88% of them seen only once. Source: peripheral blood, taken on day 0 of MenACWY control vaccination. These receptors all come from an adult in good health. The CDR3 runs from the conserved cysteine through the conserved F or W. D genes are given only for firm matches. Only part of the rows carry a size: once, few, many, or a class if the clone is expanded.

d_gene	abundance	v_gene	j_gene	CDR3nt	CDR3aa
-	-	TRBV29-1	TRBJ2-3	TGCAGCACAGATACGCAGTATTTT	CSTDTQYF
-	-	TRBV4-1	TRBJ2-7	TGCGCCAGCAGCCAAGACACCTACGAGCAGTACTTC	CASSQDTYEQYF
-	-	TRBV6-5	TRBJ2-7	TGTGCCAGCAGTTACTCATCCAGCCCCTCCTACGAGCAGTACTTC	CASSYSSSPSYEQYF
-	-	TRBV28	TRBJ2-6	TGTGCCAGCAGTTTCAAAGATGCGGGCCCCAACGTCCTGACTTTC	CASSFKDAGPNVLTF
-	-	TRBV9	TRBJ1-6	TGTGCCAGCAGCCTTAGTCCGGGGGCCGAGTCACCCCTCCACTTT	CASSLSPGAESPLHF
-	-	TRBV27	TRBJ1-4	TGTGCCAGCAGTCGGCAGGGTAATGAAAAACTGTTTTTT	CASSRQGNEKLFF
-	-	TRBV5-1	TRBJ2-7	TGCGCCAGCAGCTTGGGGCAGCAGGACGAGCAGTACTTC	CASSLGQQDEQYF
TRBD1	-	TRBV7-3	TRBJ1-1	TGTGCCAGCAGCTTAACGGACAGGGGGAACACTGAAGCTTTCTTT	CASSLTDRGNTEAFF
-	-	TRBV27	TRBJ2-7	TGTGCCAGCAGTTATGGACCAAGCTCCTACGAGCAGTACTTC	CASSYGPSSYEQYF
-	-	TRBV19	TRBJ2-3	TGTGCCAGTAGTGCAACAGGGCCCACAGATACGCAGTATTTT	CASSATGPTDTQYF
TRBD1	-	TRBV16	TRBJ1-5	TGTGCCAGCAGCCCCCGACAGGGGAGGAGAGGCAATCAGCCCCAGCATTTT	CASSPRQGRRGNQPQHF
TRBD2	-	TRBV10-3	TRBJ2-7	TGTGCCATCAGTGGGGGGACTAGCGGGAGCAGAGGGCAGTACTTC	CAISGGTSGSRGQYF
TRBD2	-	TRBV6-5	TRBJ2-1	TGTGCCAGCAGTATGCGGGAGGGCCCCAATGAGCAGTTCTTC	CASSMREGPNEQFF
TRBD2	-	TRBV7-8	TRBJ2-1	TGTGCCAGCAGCTTAGCGGAGTCTAGCGGTAACAATGAGCAGTTCTTC	CASSLAESSGNNEQFF
-	-	TRBV3-1/TRBV3-2	TRBJ1-4	TGTGCCAGCAGCCAAGATCGAAGGGCTCGAAGTGAAAAACTGTTTTTT	CASSQDRRARSEKLFF
-	-	TRBV6-5	TRBJ2-7	TGTGCCAGCAGTTACCTCGCCGGCAGGTCGGCAAACAGGCAGTACTTC	CASSYLAGRSANRQYF
TRBD2	-	TRBV6-2/TRBV6-3	TRBJ2-7	TGTGCCAGCAGTTATTCGGCGGGAGGGAGCTCCTACGAGCAGTACTTC	CASSYSAGGSSYEQYF
-	-	TRBV5-1	TRBJ2-5	TGCGCCAGCAGCTTGGGGGCCAGTTCAGAGACCCAGTACTTC	CASSLGASSETQYF
TRBD2	-	TRBV25-1	TRBJ2-1	TGTGCCAGCAGTGAATATCGGCTAGCGGGCAGCGATGAGCAGTTCTTC	CASSEYRLAGSDEQFF
TRBD2	-	TRBV7-9	TRBJ2-7	TGTGCCAGCAGCTTTACTAGCGCCACGTACGAGCAGTACTTC	CASSFTSATYEQYF
-	-	TRBV3-1/TRBV3-2	TRBJ1-4	TGTGCCAGCAGCCAAGATCTCGCCGCCGAAAAACTGTTTTTT	CASSQDLAAEKLFF
TRBD2	-	TRBV19	TRBJ2-5	TGTGCCAGTAGTAGGGGGGGGGACCAAGAGACCCAGTACTTC	CASSRGGDQETQYF
TRBD2	-	TRBV6-1	TRBJ2-7	TGTGCCAGCAGTGACCCGGGACTAGCGGTAACCTACGAGCAGTACTTC	CASSDPGLAVTYEQYF
TRBD1	-	TRBV30	TRBJ2-7	TGTGCCTGGAGTGCCGGGACAGGGGTGGGCGAGCAGTACTTC	CAWSAGTGVGEQYF
-	-	TRBV4-2	TRBJ1-2	TGTGCCAGCAGCCAAGATCGGGACGGTCAAAACTATGGCTACACCTTC	CASSQDRDGQNYGYTF
-	-	TRBV5-6	TRBJ2-7	TGTGCCAGCAGCTTCTTGAGAACCGAGCAGTACTTC	CASSFLRTEQYF
-	-	TRBV5-4	TRBJ2-7	TGTGCCAGCAGCTTGGGCCAGGGCCGCGAGCAGTACTTC	CASSLGQGREQYF
TRBD1	-	TRBV2	TRBJ1-1	TGTGCCAGCCTGGGAAGGCTCAAGGGGGCGCTAACTGAAGCTTTCTTT	CASLGRLKGALTEAFF
-	-	TRBV7-9	TRBJ1-5	TGTGCCAGCAGCTTAGGGGAGGGCCAGCCCCAGCATTTT	CASSLGEGQPQHF
-	-	TRBV3-1/TRBV3-2	TRBJ2-3	TGTGCCAGCAGCCCCCAAACAGATACGCAGTATTTT	CASSPQTDTQYF
TRBD1	-	TRBV27	TRBJ1-6	TGTGCCAGCAGACCCCCCGCCGGGACAGCCATAGAGTCCTATAATTCACCCCTCCACTTT	CASRPPAGTAIESYNSPLHF
-	few	TRBV28	TRBJ2-7	TGTGCCAGCAGTTTTATTCCCAGCGGCAGATTCAACTACGAGCAGTACTTC	CASSFIPSGRFNYEQYF
TRBD2	once	TRBV6-5	TRBJ2-7	TGTGCCAGCAAGAGGACTAGCTCCTACGAGCAGTACTTC	CASKRTSSYEQYF
-	-	TRBV9	TRBJ2-7	TGTGCCAGCAGCGTAGACGGGGCGTCCTACGAGCAGTACTTC	CASSVDGASYEQYF
-	-	TRBV5-4	TRBJ1-1	TGTGCCAGCAACCTGGACAGAATGAACACTGAAGCTTTCTTT	CASNLDRMNTEAFF
-	-	TRBV20-1	TRBJ2-7	TGCAGTGCTATTGACAGTGACTACGAGCAGTACTTC	CSAIDSDYEQYF
-	-	TRBV2	TRBJ2-7	TGTGCCAGCAGAATCTACGAGCAGTACTTC	CASRIYEQYF
-	-	TRBV28	TRBJ2-7	TGTGCCAGCAGTTTATACGGGGCGAAGCAGTACTTC	CASSLYGAKQYF
-	-	TRBV21-1	TRBJ2-5	TGTGCCAGCAGCCTTAAGGGGACCCGGGGCCGGGGGGTGAAAGAGACCCAGTACTTC	CASSLKGTRGRGVKETQYF
-	-	TRBV30	TRBJ2-3	TGTGCCTGGAGTGTAATCCCCACAGATACGCAGTATTTT	CAWSVIPTDTQYF
-	few	TRBV10-3	TRBJ1-6	TGTGCCATCCGGTTAAGGGGCGATTCACCCCTCCACTTT	CAIRLRGDSPLHF
-	-	TRBV5-6	TRBJ2-5	TGTGCCAGCAGCTTGGAGAGGTCAGAGACCCAGTACTTC	CASSLERSETQYF
-	-	TRBV2	TRBJ2-1	TGTGCCAGCAGGCTGGCTGGCGATGAGCAGTTCTTC	CASRLAGDEQFF
TRBD2	-	TRBV19	TRBJ2-5	TGTGCCAGTAGTCTCCGCGGGGGTCGGCAAGAGACCCAGTACTTC	CASSLRGGRQETQYF
-	-	TRBV4-1	TRBJ2-7	TGCGCCAGCAGCCAAAACGCACAGTACGAGCAGTACTTC	CASSQNAQYEQYF